The 13 T cell receptor beta chains given below trace back to one sample, sequenced in a study of stem cell transplantation in POMP-related autoinflammatory disease. Generated by immunoSEQ multiplex PCR, the TCRdb table keeps only in-frame clones and is missing some. Of about 26,000 clones listed, roughly four fifths are singletons. Here the sequenced sample was CD4+ T cells from PBMCs, taken before stem cell transplantation. The receptors were sampled from a human donor with POMP-related autoinflammation and immune dysregulation (PRAID).

This clone was seen only once. The chain links TRBV7-9 to TRBJ1-3; D not resolved. The germline V gene encodes CDR1 SEHNR and CDR2 FQNEAQ (reference sequence). V lost 5 bases to trimming and J lost 0 bases, with 11 bases between them. CDR3 length equals 15 residues. The CDR3: CASSPQAYSGNTIYF. CDR3 nucleotides: TGTGCCAGCAGCCCCCAGGCTTACTCTGGAAACACCATATATTTT.

This clone was observed a single time. This sequence joins TRBV7-8 and TRBJ2-5, with D maybe TRBD2 (6 bases). The J call may be mistaken, given a closer DNA end match to TRBJ2-7. The CDR3 loop spans 15 amino acids. Germline CDR1 SGHVS, CDR2 FQNEAQ. CDR3 protein: CASSLETGRSYEQYF. The CDR3 DNA reads TGTGCCAGCAGCTTAGAGACCGGGAGATCCTACGAGCAGTACTTC.

The rearrangement links TRBV5-1 to TRBJ1-1, with D perhaps TRBD1 (6 bases). The CDR3 runs to 15 residues. The ends were cut back, 5 bases at V and 1 base at J, with 15 bases in the middle. From germline, CDR1 is SGHRS and CDR2 YFSETQ. The CDR3 region is CASRSGGRPNTEAFF. In DNA form, the CDR3 reads TGCGCCAGCAGGTCGGGGGGGCGACCGAACACTGAAGCTTTCTTT.

The chain combines TRBV7-6 with TRBJ2-1; D is unresolved. CDR1 and CDR2 from the germline V gene are SGHVS and FNYEAQ. The CDR3 loop spans 15 amino acids. Trimming removed 5 bases from V and 1 base from J, with 12 bases in between. The CDR3 DNA reads as TGTGCCAGCAGCCGCCGGGCTTCTTCCTACAATGAGCAGTTCTTC. Its protein is CASSRRASSYNEQFF.

This clone showed up just once. This sequence joins TRBV2 and TRBJ2-4; unclear D gene. Germline V gene lookup returns CDR1 SNHLY and CDR2 FYNNEI. The CDR3 covers 14 residues. V was pared by 2 bases and J by 3 bases, with 8 bases between. The CDR3 spells CASSEQVYKNIQYF. The CDR3 DNA is TGTGCCAGCAGTGAACAGGTCTACAAAAACATTCAGTACTTC.

This clone was counted once. The J gene is TRBJ2-1, the V gene TRBV19, with 8 bases lining up with TRBD2. Germline-derived CDR1 and CDR2 are LNHDA and SQIVND (reference sequence). This CDR3 spans 17 amino acids. Unmatched junction bases numbered 18, after V lost 6 bases and J lost 8 bases. Written as DNA, the CDR3 is TGTGCCAGTAGCAACCACCTAGCGGGTCCCCCGGGGGATGAGCAGTTCTTC. Protein: CASSNHLAGPPGDEQFF.

This chain links TRBV4-2 with TRBJ2-1, with TRBD2 identical over 13 bases. The CDR3 sequence is 21 residues long. Germline CDR1 is LGHNA and CDR2 is YNFKEQ. V lost 4 bases to trimming and J lost 3 bases; unmatched junction nucleotides: 18. The CDR3 DNA follows: TGTGCCAGCAGCCCGTTCGGTGGGACTAGCGGGATGATGGCCCACTACAATGAGCAGTTCTTC. Translated, it gives CASSPFGGTSGMMAHYNEQFF.

The rearrangement joins TRBV10-1 to TRBJ1-1, with a tentative D call TRBD1 (6 bases). V was shortened by 8 bases and J by 10 bases, with 17 bases between the two germline ends. The CDR3 spans 12 residues. Germline V lookup: CDR1 WNHNN, CDR2 SYGVQD (reference sequence). The CDR3 DNA is TGCGCCAGCTCCTTCGGGGGGCGTCCAGCTTTCTTT. Amino acids: CASSFGGRPAFF.

The chain has TRBV20-1 and TRBJ2-7; D unclear. The V gene lost 0 bases and the J gene lost 0 bases, with 0 bases spanning the gap. The CDR3 is 11 residues long. CDR1 DFQATT and CDR2 SNEGSKA come from the germline V gene (reference sequence). CDR3 in DNA: TGCAGTGCTAGAGACTCCTACGAGCAGTACTTC. Protein sequence: CSARDSYEQYF.

This clone has just one count. The CDR3 nucleotides are TGTGCCAGCAGTGAAGCGATTGAATCCTACGAGCAGTACTTC. This encodes CASSEAIESYEQYF. The chain uses TRBV6-1 and TRBJ2-7, with D unresolved. Looked up from germline, CDR1 is MNHNS and CDR2 is SASEGT. V was cut by 0 bases and J by 1 base, with 7 bases left in between. The CDR3 is 14 amino acids.

The genes are TRBV10-3 and TRBJ1-6, with D possibly TRBD1 on 6 matching bases. V was shortened by 2 bases and J by 6 bases, with 11 bases between the two germline ends. Germline CDR1 is ENHRY and CDR2 is SYGVKD. This CDR3 is 15 amino acids long. The DNA for the CDR3 is TGTGCCATCAGTGAGAGGGGGACGGCTAATTCACCCCTCCACTTT. Translated, it gives CAISERGTANSPLHF.

This clone has a handful of counts. The genes are TRBV5-1 and TRBJ1-1, with 8 bases lining up with TRBD1. V was clipped by 0 bases and J by 3 bases; unmatched bases: 7. The CDR3 has 16 amino acids. Per germline, CDR1 SGHRS and CDR2 YFSETQ. The CDR3 sequence is CASSLAPQGAYTEAFF. The CDR3 DNA is TGCGCCAGCAGCTTGGCCCCCCAGGGGGCATACACTGAAGCTTTCTTT.

This chain connects TRBV29-1 to TRBJ1-2; no firm D call. V was clipped by 7 bases and J by 8 bases, with 14 bases between them. Germline values: CDR1 SQVTM, CDR2 ANQGSEA. This CDR3 has 11 residues. Written as DNA, the CDR3 is TGCAGCGCTTCTGCCGGTAGGGGCTACACCTTC. Translation gives CSASAGRGYTF.